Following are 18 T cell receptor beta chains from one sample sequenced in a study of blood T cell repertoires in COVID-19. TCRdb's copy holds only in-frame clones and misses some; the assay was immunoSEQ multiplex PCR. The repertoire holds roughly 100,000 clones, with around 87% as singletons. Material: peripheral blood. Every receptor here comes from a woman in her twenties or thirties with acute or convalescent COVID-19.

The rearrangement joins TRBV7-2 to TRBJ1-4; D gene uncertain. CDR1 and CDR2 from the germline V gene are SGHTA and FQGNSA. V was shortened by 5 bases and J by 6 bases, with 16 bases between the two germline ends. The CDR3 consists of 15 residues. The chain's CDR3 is CASSPLRMGDEKLFF. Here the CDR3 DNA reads TGTGCCAGCAGCCCCCTCCGGATGGGAGATGAAAAACTGTTTTTT.

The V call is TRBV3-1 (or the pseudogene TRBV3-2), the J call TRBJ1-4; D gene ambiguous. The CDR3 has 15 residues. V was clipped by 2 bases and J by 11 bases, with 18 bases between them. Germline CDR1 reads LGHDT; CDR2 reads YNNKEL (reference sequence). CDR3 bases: TGTGCCAGCAGCCAAACGGGCATCCCGGCGGGGAAACTGTTTTTT. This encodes CASSQTGIPAGKLFF.

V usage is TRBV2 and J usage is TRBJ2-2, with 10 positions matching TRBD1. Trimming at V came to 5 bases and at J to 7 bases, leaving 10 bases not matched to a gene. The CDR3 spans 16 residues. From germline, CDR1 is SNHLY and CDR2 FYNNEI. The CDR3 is CASSTWDRGRSGELFF. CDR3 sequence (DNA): TGTGCCAGCAGTACCTGGGACAGGGGAAGAAGCGGGGAGCTGTTTTTT.

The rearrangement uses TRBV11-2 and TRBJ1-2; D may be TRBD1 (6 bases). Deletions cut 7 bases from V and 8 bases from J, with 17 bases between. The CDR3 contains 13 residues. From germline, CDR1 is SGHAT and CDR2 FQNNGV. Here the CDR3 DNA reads TGTGCCAGCACCTATTCGGAAGGGACAGGCTACACCTTC. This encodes CASTYSEGTGYTF.

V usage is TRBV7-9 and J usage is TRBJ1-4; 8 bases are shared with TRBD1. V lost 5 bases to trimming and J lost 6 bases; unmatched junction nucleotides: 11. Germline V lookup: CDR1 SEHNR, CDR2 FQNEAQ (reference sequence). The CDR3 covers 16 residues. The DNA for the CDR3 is TGTGCCAGCAGCCAAAGCGACAGGGGTCGGGATGAAAAACTGTTTTTT. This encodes CASSQSDRGRDEKLFF.

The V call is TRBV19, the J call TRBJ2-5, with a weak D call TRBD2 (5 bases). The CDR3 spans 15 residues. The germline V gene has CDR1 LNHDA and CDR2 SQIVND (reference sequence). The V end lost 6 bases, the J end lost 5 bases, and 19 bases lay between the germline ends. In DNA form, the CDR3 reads TGTGCCAGTAGCCACCCCTGGCGGGCTGGGGAGACCCAGTACTTC. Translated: CASSHPWRAGETQYF.

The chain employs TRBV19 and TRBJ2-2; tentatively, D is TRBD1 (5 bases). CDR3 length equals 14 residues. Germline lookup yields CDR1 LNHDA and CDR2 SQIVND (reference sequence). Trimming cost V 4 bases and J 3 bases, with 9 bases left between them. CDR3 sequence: CASSNGHYTGELFF. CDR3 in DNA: TGTGCCAGTAGTAACGGACACTACACCGGGGAGCTGTTTTTT.

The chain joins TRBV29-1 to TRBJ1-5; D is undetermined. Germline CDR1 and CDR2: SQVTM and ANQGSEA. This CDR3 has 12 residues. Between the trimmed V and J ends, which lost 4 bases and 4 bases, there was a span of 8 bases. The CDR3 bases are TGCAGCGTTGGGGAGGGAAATCAGCCCCAGCATTTT. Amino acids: CSVGEGNQPQHF.

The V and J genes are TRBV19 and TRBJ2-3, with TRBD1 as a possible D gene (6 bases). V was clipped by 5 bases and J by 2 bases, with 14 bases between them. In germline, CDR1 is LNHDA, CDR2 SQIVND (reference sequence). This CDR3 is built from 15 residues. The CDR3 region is CASSSYREHTDTQYF. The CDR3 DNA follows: TGTGCCAGTAGTTCATACAGGGAACACACAGATACGCAGTATTTT.

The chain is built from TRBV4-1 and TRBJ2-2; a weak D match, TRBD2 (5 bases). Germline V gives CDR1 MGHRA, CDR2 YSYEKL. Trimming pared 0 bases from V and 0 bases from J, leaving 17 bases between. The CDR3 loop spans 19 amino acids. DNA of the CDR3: TGCGCCAGCAGCCAAGATGCTAGCTCAACTTACGCGAACACCGGGGAGCTGTTTTTT. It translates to CASSQDASSTYANTGELFF.

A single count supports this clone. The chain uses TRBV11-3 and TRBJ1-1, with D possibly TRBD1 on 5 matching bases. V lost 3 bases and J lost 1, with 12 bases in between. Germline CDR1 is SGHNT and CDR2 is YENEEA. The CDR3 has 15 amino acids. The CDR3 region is CASSLSGQPNTEAFF. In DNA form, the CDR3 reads TGTGCCAGCAGCTTGTCAGGGCAACCGAACACTGAAGCTTTCTTT.

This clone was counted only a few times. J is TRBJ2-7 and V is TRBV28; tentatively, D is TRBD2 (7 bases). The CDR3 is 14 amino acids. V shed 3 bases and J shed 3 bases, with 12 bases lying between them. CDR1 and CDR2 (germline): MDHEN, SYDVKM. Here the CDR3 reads CASSLAGADYEQYF. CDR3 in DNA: TGTGCCAGCAGTTTGGCGGGGGCCGACTACGAGCAGTACTTC.

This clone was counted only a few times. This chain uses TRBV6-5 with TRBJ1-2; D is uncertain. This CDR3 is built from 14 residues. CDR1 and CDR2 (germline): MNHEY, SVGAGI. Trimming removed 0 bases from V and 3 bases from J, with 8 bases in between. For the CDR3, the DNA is TGTGCCAGCAGTTACTCGCCAGACTACTATGGCTACACCTTC. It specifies CASSYSPDYYGYTF.

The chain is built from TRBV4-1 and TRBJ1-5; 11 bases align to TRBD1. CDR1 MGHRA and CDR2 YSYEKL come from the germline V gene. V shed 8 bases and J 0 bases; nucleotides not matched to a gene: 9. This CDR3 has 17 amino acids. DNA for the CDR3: TGCGCCAGCGCCGGGACAGGGGGAGACTATAGCAATCAGCCCCAGCATTTT. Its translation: CASAGTGGDYSNQPQHF.

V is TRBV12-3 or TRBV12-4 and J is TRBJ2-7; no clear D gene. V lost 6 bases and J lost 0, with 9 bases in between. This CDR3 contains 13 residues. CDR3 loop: CASSPDISYEQYF. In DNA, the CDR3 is TGTGCCAGCAGCCCCGACATCTCCTACGAGCAGTACTTC.

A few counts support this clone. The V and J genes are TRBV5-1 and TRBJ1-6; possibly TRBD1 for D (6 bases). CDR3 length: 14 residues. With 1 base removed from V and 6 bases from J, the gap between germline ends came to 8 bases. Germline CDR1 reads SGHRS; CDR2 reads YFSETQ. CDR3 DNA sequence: TGCGCCAGCAGCTTGAGGGGGGGTAATTCACCCCTCCACTTT. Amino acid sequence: CASSLRGGNSPLHF.

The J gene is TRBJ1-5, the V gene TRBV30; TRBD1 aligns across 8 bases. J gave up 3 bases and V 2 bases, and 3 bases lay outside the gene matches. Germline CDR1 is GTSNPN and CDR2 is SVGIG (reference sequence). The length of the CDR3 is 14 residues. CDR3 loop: CAWSNRGDNQPQHF. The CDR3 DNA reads TGTGCCTGGAGTAACAGGGGGGACAATCAGCCCCAGCATTTT.

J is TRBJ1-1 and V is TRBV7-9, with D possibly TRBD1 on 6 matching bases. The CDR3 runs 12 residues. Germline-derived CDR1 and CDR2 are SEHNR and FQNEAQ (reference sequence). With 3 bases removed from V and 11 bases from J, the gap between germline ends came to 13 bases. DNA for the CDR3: TGTGCCAGCAGCTTGACAGGTGGTGAGGCTTTCTTT. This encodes CASSLTGGEAFF.